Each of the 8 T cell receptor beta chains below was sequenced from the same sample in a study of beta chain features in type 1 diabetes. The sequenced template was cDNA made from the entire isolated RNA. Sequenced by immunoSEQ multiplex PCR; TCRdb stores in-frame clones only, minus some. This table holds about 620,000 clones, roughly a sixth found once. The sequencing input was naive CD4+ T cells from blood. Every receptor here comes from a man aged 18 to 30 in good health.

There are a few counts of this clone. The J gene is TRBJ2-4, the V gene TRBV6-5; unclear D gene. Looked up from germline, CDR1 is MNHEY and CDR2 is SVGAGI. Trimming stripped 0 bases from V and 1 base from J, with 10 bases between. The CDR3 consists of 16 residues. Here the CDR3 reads CASSYSIGVAKNIQYF. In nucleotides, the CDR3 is TGTGCCAGCAGTTACTCGATTGGGGTGGCCAAAAACATTCAGTACTTC.

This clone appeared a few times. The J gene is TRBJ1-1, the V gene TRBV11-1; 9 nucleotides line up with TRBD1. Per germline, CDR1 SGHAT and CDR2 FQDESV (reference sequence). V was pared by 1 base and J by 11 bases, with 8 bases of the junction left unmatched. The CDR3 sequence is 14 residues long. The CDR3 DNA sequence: TGTGCCAGCAGCTTAGGGGGGACAGGGTCTTCGGCTTTCTTT. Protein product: CASSLGGTGSSAFF.

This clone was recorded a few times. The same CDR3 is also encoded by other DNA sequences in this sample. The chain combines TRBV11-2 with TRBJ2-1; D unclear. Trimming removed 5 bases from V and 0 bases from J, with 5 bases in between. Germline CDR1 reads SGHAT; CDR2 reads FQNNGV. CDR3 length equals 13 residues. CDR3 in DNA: TGTGCCAGCAGCCCTCGCTCCTACAATGAGCAGTTCTTC. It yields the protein CASSPRSYNEQFF.

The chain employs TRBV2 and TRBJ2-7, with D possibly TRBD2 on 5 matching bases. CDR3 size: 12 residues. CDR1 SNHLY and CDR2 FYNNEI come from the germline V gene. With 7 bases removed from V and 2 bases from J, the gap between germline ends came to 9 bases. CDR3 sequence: CASKAGAYEQYF. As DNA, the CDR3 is TGTGCCAGCAAGGCGGGCGCCTACGAGCAGTACTTC.

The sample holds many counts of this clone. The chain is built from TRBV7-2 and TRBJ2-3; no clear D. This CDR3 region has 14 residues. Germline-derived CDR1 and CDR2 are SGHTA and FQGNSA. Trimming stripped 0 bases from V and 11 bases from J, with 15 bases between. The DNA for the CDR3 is TGTGCCAGCAGCTTAGCGGCTGGTCTGGAGTGGCAGTATTTT. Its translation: CASSLAAGLEWQYF.

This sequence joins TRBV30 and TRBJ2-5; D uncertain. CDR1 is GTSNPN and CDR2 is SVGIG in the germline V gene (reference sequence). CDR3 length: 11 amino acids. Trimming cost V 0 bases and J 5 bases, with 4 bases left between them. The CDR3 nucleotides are TGTGCCTGGAGTGTACAGGAGACCCAGTACTTC. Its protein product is CAWSVQETQYF.

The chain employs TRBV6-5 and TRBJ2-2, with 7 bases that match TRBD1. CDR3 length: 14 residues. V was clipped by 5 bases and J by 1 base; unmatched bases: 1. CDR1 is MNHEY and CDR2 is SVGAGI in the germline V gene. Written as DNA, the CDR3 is TGTGCCAGCAGTGGGACAGAGAACACCGGGGAGCTGTTTTTT. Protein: CASSGTENTGELFF.

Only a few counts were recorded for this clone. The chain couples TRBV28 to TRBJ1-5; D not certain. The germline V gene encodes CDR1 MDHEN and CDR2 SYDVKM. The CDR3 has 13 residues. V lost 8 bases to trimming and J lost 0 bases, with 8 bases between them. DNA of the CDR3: TGTGCCAGCGCGGTAAATAGCAATCAGCCCCAGCATTTT. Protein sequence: CASAVNSNQPQHF.